This T cell receptor (beta chain) was captured in a study of cytomegalovirus exposure and HLA in healthy donors. The PCR ran on 60 Vbeta and 13 Jbeta primers. Sequenced by immunoSEQ multiplex PCR; TCRdb stores in-frame clones only, minus some. Of approximately 90,000 clones in the sample, 85% were seen once. Study outcomes and limitations: The investigators catalogued 150 to 200 TCR beta chains as cytomegalovirus-associated.

About this clone itself: Its antigen is still unknown.

Germline CDR1 and CDR2: MNHNY and SVGAGI (reference sequence). V gave up 6 bases and J gave up 1 base, with 13 bases separating them. This CDR3 has 15 residues. The sample was PBMCs. The clonotype originates from a middle-aged man in good health and CMV-seropositive. This chain connects TRBV6-6 to TRBJ1-5; a possible D gene is TRBD1 (6 bases). The CDR3 coding sequence is TGTGCCAGCAGCGCCTCAAGGGGGAGCAATCAGCCCCAGCATTTT. Its translation: CASSASRGSNQPQHF.